These 7 T cell receptor beta chains were sequenced from one sample in a study of CD8 T cells in Susac syndrome. A quantity of about 0.45 to 1 ug RNA underwent reverse transcription using random hexamers. TCRdb used MiXCR to reprocess the immunoSEQ multiplex PCR reads, holding one entry per CDR3 protein. The repertoire holds 110,000 or so distinct CDR3 sequences, with 94% as singletons. The specimen was CD4+ T cells from PBMCs. The receptors derive from a human donor in good health.

The CDR3 sequence: CASSLTGGVDIQYF. The CDR3 nucleotides are TGTGCCAGCAGCTTGACGGGGGGCGTAGACATTCAGTACTTC. The gene calls are TRBV7-3 and TRBJ2-4, with D possibly matching TRBD2 (7 bases). Germline V gene data show CDR1 as SGHTA and CDR2 as FQGTGA. Between the trimmed V and J ends, which lost 3 bases and 8 bases, there was a span of 14 bases. The CDR3 contains 14 residues.

The chain employs TRBV7-8 and TRBJ2-7, with a tentative D call TRBD1 (5 bases). This CDR3 region has 14 residues. The V end lost 5 bases, the J end lost 6 bases, and 17 bases lay between the germline ends. The V gene's germline CDR1 is SGHVS and CDR2 FQNEAQ. The CDR3 loop is CASSLLRQSTEQYF. The CDR3 DNA sequence: TGTGCCAGCAGCCTCCTCCGACAGTCAACCGAGCAGTACTTC.

The rearrangement uses TRBV6-5 and TRBJ1-2; 8 nucleotides agree with TRBD1. Germline lookup yields CDR1 MNHEY and CDR2 SVGAGI. The V and J ends lost 5 bases and 7 bases, in that order; junction bases with no gene match: 6. The CDR3 totals 13 residues. The CDR3 sequence: CASSDTGGSGYTF. Here the CDR3 DNA reads TGTGCCAGCAGTGACACAGGGGGGAGTGGCTACACCTTC.

The chain employs TRBV7-9 and TRBJ2-7; unclear D gene. This CDR3 comprises 13 residues. V dropped 5 bases and J dropped 2 bases, with 10 bases sitting between them. CDR1 and CDR2 from the germline V gene are SEHNR and FQNEAQ (reference sequence). The CDR3: CASSLKGPYEQYF. In DNA form, the CDR3 reads TGTGCCAGCAGCCTGAAGGGCCCCTACGAGCAGTACTTC.

The chain has TRBV28 and TRBJ1-2; D might be TRBD1 (5 bases). CDR1 and CDR2 (germline): MDHEN, SYDVKM. The CDR3 sequence is 15 residues long. V lost 7 bases, J lost 4 bases, and 19 bases lay in between. The CDR3 region is CASTPGTHMGYGYTF. As DNA, the CDR3 is TGTGCCAGCACCCCCGGGACGCACATGGGCTATGGCTACACCTTC.

The chain joins TRBV3-1 to TRBJ2-2; 7 bases align to TRBD1. This CDR3 is built from 17 residues. Germline values: CDR1 LGHDT, CDR2 YNNKEL (reference sequence). V shed 0 bases, J shed 2 bases, and the junction held 6 bases outside the gene matches. In DNA, the CDR3 is TGTGCCAGCAGCCAAGATCGAAGACAGGGAAACACCGGGGAGCTGTTTTTT. Translated: CASSQDRRQGNTGELFF.

The gene calls are TRBV5-1 and TRBJ1-1, with D unclear. The ends were cut back, 4 bases at V and 6 bases at J, with 19 bases in the middle. The germline V gene has CDR1 SGHRS and CDR2 YFSETQ. The CDR3 has 15 residues. The CDR3 here is CASSQALEGQPEAFF. CDR3 coding DNA: TGCGCCAGCAGCCAGGCCTTAGAGGGTCAACCTGAAGCTTTCTTT.